This T cell receptor beta chain was identified during a study of CD8+CD57+ T cells in acquired aplastic anemia. The wider study: Average DNA yield from sorted CD4+ and CD8+ cells was about 2.9 ug.

In this sample, this clonotype turned up a few times. As yet, its antigen is unknown. The CDR3 extends over 13 amino acids. V lost 6 bases to trimming and J lost 6 bases; unmatched junction nucleotides: 7. CDR1 is MNHEY, CDR2 SVGEGT, per germline. Study-level points and caveats: Controls and patients did not differ significantly in CD8+ Simpson's diversity.

CD8+CD57+ cell expansion had been shown by flow cytometry in patients chosen for sequencing. Patients had undergone no therapy by the time their blood was sampled. Using genomic DNA as the template, TCR beta VDJ and CDR3 profiling was carried out. TCRdb redid the calling of the reads with MiXCR, one entry per CDR3 protein. The table records about 170,000 distinct CDR3 sequences, roughly 48% of them present only once. The V call is TRBV6-2 or TRBV6-3, the J call TRBJ1-2; 7 positions match TRBD1. The specimen was sorted CD4+, CD8+, or CD8+CD57+ T cells (not recorded which) from PBMCs. This receptor was obtained from a human donor with aplastic anemia. CDR3 amino acids: CASRVDRVHGYTF. The CDR3 region has the DNA TGTGCCAGCAGAGTTGACAGGGTCCATGGCTACACCTTC.